This TCR beta chain was retrieved from a study of blood T cell repertoires in COVID-19. Repertoires were generated with immunoSEQ multiplex PCR, while TCRdb's copy carries only in-frame clones and drops some. The table shows about 260,000 clones, with roughly 88% occurring only once. CDR3 length: 14 amino acids. Trimming cost V 5 bases and J 2 bases; bases outside gene matches: 6. The V gene's germline CDR1 is LNHDA and CDR2 SQIVND (reference sequence). Sequencing was done on a sample of peripheral blood. The V and J genes are TRBV19 and TRBJ2-7; TRBD1 agrees at 7 bases. This receptor was taken from a human donor in a cohort sampled during active COVID-19. In nucleotides, the CDR3 is TGTGCCAGTAGTCCGGACAGGCTAGCCTACGAGCAGTACTTC. This translates into CASSPDRLAYEQYF.